This T cell receptor beta chain was obtained from a study of cytomegalovirus exposure and HLA in healthy donors. Overall study results and limits: Analysis performed later found approximately 17,000 TCR beta sequences associated with HLA alleles at 0.05 false discovery rate. Reported findings show TCR beta sequences accurately forecast HLA-A and HLA-B alleles in most subjects. Productive rates of about 87% or about 30% were seen for most TCR beta V segments in an earlier analysis.

The CDR3 runs 14 residues. Germline loops: CDR1 MNHEY, CDR2 SMNVEV (reference sequence). V was clipped by 1 base and J by 6 bases; unmatched bases: 1. PCR involved 60 Vbeta and 13 Jbeta primers. The repertoire was sequenced with immunoSEQ multiplex PCR; TCRdb's copy has only in-frame clones and lacks some. The sample has about 190,000 clones, about 85% seen once. On this clone itself: Its antigen is unidentified. The same CDR3 arises from other DNA sequences in this sample as well.

Sequencing was done on a sample of PBMCs. The receptor was derived from a woman aged 45-65 years in good health and CMV-seropositive. The J gene is TRBJ1-4, the V gene TRBV27, with 8 bases aligning to TRBD1. Written as DNA, the CDR3 is TGTGCCAGCAGTTTATACAGGGGGGATGAAAAACTGTTTTTT. This translates into CASSLYRGDEKLFF. Full variable domain (outside the CDR3, taken from reference TRBV27 and TRBJ1-4): EAQVTQNPRYLITVTGKKLTVTCSQNMNHEYMSWYRQDPGLGLRQIYYSMNVEVTDKGDVPEGYKVSRKEKRNFPLILESPSPNQTSLYFCASSLYRGDEKLFFGSGTQLSVL.